This entry lists 2 T cell receptor beta chains sequenced from one sample in a study of response to subunit inactivated influenza vaccine (dated by TCRdb to 2016 to 2018). The receptor library was made with RT-PCR. Data came from an Illumina HiSeq 2500. Using fastp trimming at Q25 and MiXCR clonotype assembly, TCRdb reanalyzed the public sequencing data and kept in-frame beta chains. Here each entry gathers all rows of one CDR3 protein and keeps the most common genes and DNA. The sample records roughly 630,000 distinct CDR3 sequences, about 15% of which are singletons. 6.5% to 8% of the sample is in the top ten clones. The specimen was PBMCs from blood, collected approximately 15 days before vaccination. The receptor source for this set is a man aged 50-59 years who received an inactivated influenza vaccine. Donor details come from another sample of the same person, matched by shared clones.

The chain links TRBV6-2 or TRBV6-3 to TRBJ1-2; no clear D. This CDR3 is 12 amino acids long. Germline CDR1 is MNHEY and CDR2 is SVGEGT. The ends were cut back, 4 bases at V and 14 bases at J, with 17 bases in the middle. CDR3 sequence (DNA): TGTGCCAGCAGTTCGCAAAACAGACAAGGTACCTTC. The encoded protein is CASSSQNRQGTF.

The gene calls are TRBV20-1 and TRBJ2-3; D might be TRBD1 (7 bases). Germline assignment: CDR1 DFQATT and CDR2 SNEGSKA (reference sequence). The CDR3 covers 12 residues. V dropped 3 bases and J dropped 5 bases, with 9 bases sitting between them. The CDR3 coding sequence is TGCAGTGCTAGGCAGGGGGGAGATACGCAGTATTTT. This sequence encodes CSARQGGDTQYF.